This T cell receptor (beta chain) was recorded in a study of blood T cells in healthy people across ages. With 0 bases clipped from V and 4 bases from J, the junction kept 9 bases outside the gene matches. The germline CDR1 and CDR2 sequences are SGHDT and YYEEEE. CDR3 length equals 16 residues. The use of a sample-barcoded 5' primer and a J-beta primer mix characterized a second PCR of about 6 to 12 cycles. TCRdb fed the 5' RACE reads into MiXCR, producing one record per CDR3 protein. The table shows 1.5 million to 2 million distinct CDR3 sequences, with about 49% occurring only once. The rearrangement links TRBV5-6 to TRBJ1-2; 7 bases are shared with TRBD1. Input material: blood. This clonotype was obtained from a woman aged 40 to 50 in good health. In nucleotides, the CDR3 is TGTGCCAGCAGCTTGGACGGGGACAGACAATTCTATGGCTACACCTTC. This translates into CASSLDGDRQFYGYTF.